Listed here are 15 T cell receptor beta chains from one sample, sequenced in a study of regulatory T cells in long-lasting Graves disease (dated by TCRdb to the early 2020s). Library prep was done by multiplex PCR. TCRdb lists the instrument as Illumina HiSeq 4000. CDR3 regions were amplified by Arm-PCR with iRepertoire HTBI primers to construct TCR beta libraries. TCRdb trimmed the raw reads at Q25, called clones with MiXCR and kept productive beta chains. Under each unique CDR3 protein, matching rows form one entry showing the most common genes and DNA. Counted in this sample were hundreds of thousands of distinct CDR3 sequences; 16% of them appeared once. In total, the top ten clones hold around a tenth of the sample. The sample's time point label, decoded: newly diagnosed GD, antithyroid drugs for less than 3 months. For both TCR sequencing and RNA sequencing, RNA was extracted from PBMCs in TRIzol.

The same data also contributed to another study, on T cells in Graves' hyperthyroidism and ophthalmopathy.

This specimen was peripheral blood mononuclear cells (PBMCs), taken at new diagnosis, from a patient treated with antithyroid drugs. The origin of the receptors is a woman in her thirties with Graves disease. Donor details come from another sample of the same person, matched by shared clones.

Points on this clonotype: With a much larger clone just one base away, this may be a read error. Without the conserved terminal phenylalanine or tryptophan, this CDR3 likely stems from a read error. V is TRBV24-1 and J is TRBJ2-1, with D possibly matching TRBD1 (6 bases). Per the germline V gene, CDR1 is KGHDR and CDR2 is SFDVKD. The CDR3 is 17 amino acids. Between the trimmed V and J ends, which lost 3 bases and 0 bases, there was a span of 14 bases. This CDR3 reads CATSDPTGPSSYNEQFL. In nucleotides, the CDR3 is TGTGCCACCAGTGATCCCACAGGGCCCAGCTCCTACAATGAGCAGTTCCTC.

This clonotype was detected many times. The V and J genes are TRBV28 and TRBJ1-1; 7 nucleotides align to TRBD1. The CDR3 covers 17 residues. V was pared by 5 bases and J by 1 base, with 13 bases of the junction left unmatched. Germline CDR1 MDHEN, CDR2 SYDVKM. CDR3 sequence: CASSRSPGQRQNTEAFF. The CDR3 coding sequence is TGTGCCAGCAGTCGCTCCCCGGGACAGAGACAGAACACTGAAGCTTTCTTT.

Here the CDR3 reads CASSEFPSGVETQYF. The CDR3 DNA reads as TGCGCCAGCAGTGAGTTTCCGAGCGGGGTAGAGACCCAGTACTTC. V and J are TRBV10-1 and TRBJ2-5; 7 bases map to TRBD2. The V and J ends lost 1 base and 4 bases, in that order; junction bases with no gene match: 6. The germline CDR1 and CDR2 sequences are WNHNN and SYGVQD (reference sequence). This CDR3 has 15 residues.

This clonotype was counted at least ten times. The genes are TRBV18 and TRBJ2-3; D remains ambiguous. The CDR3 is 17 residues long. The V and J ends lost 0 bases and 4 bases respectively, with 17 bases between them. Germline CDR1 KGHSH, CDR2 LQKENI. In DNA, the CDR3 is TGTGCCAGCTCACCACCCTCCCCTCGCAGGAGATCAGATACGCAGTATTTT. Protein sequence: CASSPPSPRRRSDTQYF.

At least ten counts were recorded for this clonotype. The gene calls are TRBV7-3 and TRBJ2-7; D tentatively fits TRBD1 or TRBD2 (6 bases each). CDR3 size: 12 residues. With 5 bases removed from V and 5 bases from J, the gap between germline ends came to 10 bases. Germline V gene sequence: CDR1 SGHTA, CDR2 FQGTGA. Here the CDR3 reads CASSPRGHEQYF. The CDR3 nucleotides read TGTGCCAGCAGCCCCCGGGGGCACGAGCAGTACTTC.

This clonotype was counted at least ten times. The genes are TRBV7-9 and TRBJ1-1; D unclear. The germline CDR1 and CDR2 sequences are SEHNR and FQNEAQ (reference sequence). This CDR3 is 15 amino acids long. Between the trimmed V and J ends, which lost 3 bases and 1 base, there was a span of 12 bases. DNA of the CDR3: TGTGCCAGCAGCTTGGAACGGGTACGGAACACTGAAGCTTTCTTT. Translated: CASSLERVRNTEAFF.

In this sample, this clonotype turned up a few times. The V and J genes are TRBV4-3 and TRBJ2-7, with 8 nucleotides matching TRBD1. CDR1 and CDR2 (germline): LGHNA, YSLEER. This CDR3 region has 15 residues. Trimming took 1 base from V and 0 from J; bases not matched to a gene: 2. This CDR3 is CASSQAGTGSYEQYF. The CDR3, as DNA: TGCGCCAGCAGCCAAGCCGGGACAGGCTCCTACGAGCAGTACTTC.

In its sample, this clonotype was seen a few times. V gene TRBV6-2 or TRBV6-3 combines with J gene TRBJ2-1; D may match TRBD1 or TRBD2 (6 bases each). Germline V gives CDR1 MNHEY, CDR2 SVGEGT. Trimming removed 0 bases at V and 12 bases at J, with 9 bases between. CDR3 length: 12 amino acids. CDR3 bases: TGTGCCAGCAGTTACTCTGGGGGGCTGCAGTTCTTC. Translation gives CASSYSGGLQFF.

This clonotype was found many times. The chain employs TRBV5-6 and TRBJ2-3, with D unclear. This CDR3 is 16 amino acids long. V lost 1 base to trimming and J lost 0 bases, with 12 bases between them. Germline V gene data show CDR1 as SGHDT and CDR2 as YYEEEE. Here the CDR3 reads CASSLLRLRSTDTQYF. DNA for the CDR3: TGTGCCAGCAGCTTGCTCCGGCTGCGTAGCACAGATACGCAGTATTTT.

This clonotype was detected many times. Here the CDR3 DNA reads TGCAGCGTTGAAGGGGTCGCCTACAATGAGCAGTTCTTC. Residues: CSVEGVAYNEQFF. The chain uses TRBV20-1 and TRBJ2-1, with a tentative D call TRBD1 (5 bases). This CDR3 has 13 residues. Germline CDR1 DFQATT, CDR2 SNEGSKA (reference sequence).

The chain carries TRBV6-2 or TRBV6-3 and TRBJ1-5; 8 nucleotides match TRBD1. The CDR3 has 16 residues. Unmatched junction bases numbered 4, after V lost 0 bases and J lost 3 bases. Germline assignment: CDR1 MNHEY and CDR2 SVGEGT. The CDR3 loop is CASSYSGDRPNQPQHF. The CDR3 nucleotides read TGTGCCAGCAGTTACTCCGGGGACAGGCCCAATCAGCCCCAGCATTTT.

The chain uses TRBV30 and TRBJ2-5; no reliable D call. Germline values: CDR1 GTSNPN, CDR2 SVGIG (reference sequence). CDR3 length: 13 amino acids. V lost 0 bases and J 4 bases, leaving 9 bases between the germline ends. CDR3 sequence (DNA): TGTGCCTGGAGTGTAACCCGCTCAGAGACCCAGTACTTC. It yields the protein CAWSVTRSETQYF. The whole variable domain, filled in from reference TRBV30 and TRBJ2-5, reads SQTIHQWPATLVQPVGSPLSLECTVEGTSNPNLYWYRQAAGRGLQLLFYSVGIGQISSEVPQNLSASRPQDRQFILSSKKLLLSDSGFYLCAWSVTRSETQYFGPGTRLLVL.

The sample holds a few counts of this clonotype. The rearrangement joins TRBV24-1 to TRBJ2-7; weak D call: TRBD1 (6 bases). This CDR3 contains 15 residues. Germline lookup yields CDR1 KGHDR and CDR2 SFDVKD. V shed 1 base and J shed 2 bases, with 11 bases lying between them. CDR3 sequence: CATSDFKQGTYEQYF. The DNA of the CDR3 is TGTGCCACCAGTGATTTTAAACAGGGCACCTACGAGCAGTACTTC.

This clonotype was counted only a few times. Since a much larger clone is just one base distant, this may be a read error. The rearrangement uses TRBV11-2 and TRBJ1-5; no clear D gene. The germline CDR1 and CDR2 sequences are SGHAT and FQNNGV. The CDR3 spans 16 residues. The CDR3 nucleotides are TGTGCCAGCAGCCCTCGACCTATACATAGCAATCAGCCCCGGCATTTT. Its protein is CASSPRPIHSNQPRHF.

There are a few counts of this clonotype. The rearrangement uses TRBV19 and TRBJ2-2; TRBD2 might be the D (6 bases). In germline, CDR1 is LNHDA, CDR2 SQIVND (reference sequence). The V end was cut by 6 bases, the J end by 1 base, with 15 bases between. The CDR3 has 16 residues. CDR3 coding DNA: TGTGCCAGTAGAAACCTTAGCGGAAAGAACACCGGGGAGCTGTTTTTT. This sequence encodes CASRNLSGKNTGELFF.